This TCR beta chain was identified during a study of blood T cell repertoires in COVID-19. Across the whole study: Sites across the United States, Italy and Spain contributed samples from acute and convalescent COVID-19.

CDR3 length: 17 amino acids. The ends lost 3 bases at V and 4 bases at J; junction bases unmatched: 9. Germline V gene data show CDR1 as MGHRA and CDR2 as YSYEKL. Original processing notes: Researchers report that nucleated cell counts were estimated from reference gene primer amplification. TCRdb's copy holds only in-frame clones and misses some; the assay was immunoSEQ multiplex PCR. V and J calls and clone size are as listed in that table; D and trimming were resolved from the DNA. The top ten clones hold about 1.7% of a sample with hundreds of thousands of clones, 90% of them seen once. The origin of this receptor is a woman between 18 and 29 years old with acute COVID-19. The chain carries TRBV4-1 and TRBJ2-2; 9 bases map to TRBD2. Sample: PBMCs or T cells enriched from blood (not recorded which). The CDR3 is CASSQVIAGASTGELFF. The CDR3, as DNA: TGCGCCAGCAGCCAGGTTATAGCGGGAGCGAGCACCGGGGAGCTGTTTTTT.